Each of the 9 T cell receptor beta chains below was sequenced from the same sample in a study of blood T cells in healthy people across ages. For the second PCR, which ran for 7 to 11 cycles, a sample-barcoded 5' primer and a J-beta primer mix were used. From the 5' RACE reads, TCRdb called clonotypes with MiXCR, one entry per CDR3 protein. In the table there are 1.5 million to 2 million distinct CDR3 sequences, 28% of which are singletons. The sequenced material came from blood. These receptors were obtained from a young woman in good health.

This chain links TRBV28 with TRBJ2-5; the D gene is possibly TRBD2 (5 bases). Deletions cut 6 bases from V and 5 bases from J, with 16 bases between. Germline V gene sequence: CDR1 MDHEN, CDR2 SYDVKM. The CDR3 spans 14 residues. In DNA form, the CDR3 reads TGTGCCAGCAGCACCCGAGCGCGGACTGAGACCCAGTACTTC. It translates to CASSTRARTETQYF.

This clonotype was detected a few times. The rearrangement joins TRBV29-1 to TRBJ2-1; D call uncertain. CDR3 length equals 16 residues. V was clipped by 5 bases and J by 1 base, with 18 bases between them. Per the germline V gene, CDR1 is SQVTM and CDR2 is ANQGSEA. This chain's CDR3 is CSVFSAGLDSYNEQFF. CDR3 DNA: TGCAGCGTTTTCTCCGCCGGGCTCGATTCCTACAATGAGCAGTTCTTC.

This clonotype was detected many times. The chain carries TRBV3-1 and TRBJ2-7; D might be TRBD1 (5 bases). Trimming pared 4 bases from V and 0 bases from J, leaving 13 bases between. This CDR3 has 15 amino acids. Germline V gene lookup returns CDR1 LGHDT and CDR2 YNNKEL (reference sequence). The CDR3: CASSLEPQGSYEQYF. CDR3 bases: TGTGCCAGCAGCCTAGAGCCTCAGGGCTCCTACGAGCAGTACTTC.

There are many counts of this clonotype. This sequence joins TRBV10-3 and TRBJ2-1; 10 positions agree with TRBD2. J was trimmed by 6 bases and V by 4 bases; bases with no gene match: 3. Per germline, CDR1 ENHRY and CDR2 SYGVKD. The CDR3 is 14 amino acids. The CDR3 region is CAISASGGLNEQFF. The CDR3 bases are TGTGCCATCAGTGCTAGCGGGGGCCTCAATGAGCAGTTCTTC.

This clonotype was detected only a few times. This sequence joins TRBV6-5 and TRBJ1-5; D perhaps matches TRBD1 (6 bases). This CDR3 contains 15 residues. Trimming left V 0 bases short and J 4 bases short, with 10 bases between. Germline assignment: CDR1 MNHEY and CDR2 SVGAGI. DNA of the CDR3: TGTGCCAGCAGTTACTCCGGGGGCGGAAATCAGCCCCAGCATTTT. Translating it yields CASSYSGGGNQPQHF.

The V call is TRBV7-9, the J call TRBJ1-5, with D possibly matching TRBD1 (5 bases). The V gene lost 5 bases and the J gene lost 1 base, with 12 bases spanning the gap. There are 15 residues in the CDR3. CDR1 is SEHNR, CDR2 FQNEAQ, per germline (reference sequence). The CDR3 DNA follows: TGTGCCAGCAGCCAGGGTTTGGGAAGCAATCAGCCCCAGCATTTT. It is translated as CASSQGLGSNQPQHF.

This rearrangement joins TRBV7-3 to TRBJ2-3; D not resolved. This CDR3 is built from 14 residues. The germline V gene encodes CDR1 SGHTA and CDR2 FQGTGA. With 4 bases removed from V and 4 bases from J, the gap between germline ends came to 12 bases. CDR3 protein: CASSSLVIPDTQYF. The CDR3, as DNA: TGTGCCAGCAGCTCCTTGGTTATCCCAGATACGCAGTATTTT.

This clonotype has more than one count but fewer than ten. CDR3 sequence reads: CASSATGTENIQYF. The CDR3 DNA reads as TGTGCCAGCAGCGCAACCGGGACAGAAAACATTCAGTACTTC. V is TRBV7-3 and J is TRBJ2-4; TRBD1 matches at 7 bases. This CDR3 is built from 14 residues. V shed 5 bases and J 5 bases; nucleotides not matched to a gene: 6. CDR1 SGHTA and CDR2 FQGTGA come from the germline V gene. The variable domain in full, completed from reference TRBV7-3 and TRBJ2-4, reads GAGVSQTPSNKVTEKGKYVELRCDPISGHTALYWYRQSLGQGPEFLIYFQGTGAADDSGLPNDRFFAVRPEGSVSTLKIQRTERGDSAVYLCASSATGTENIQYFGAGTRLSVL.

This CDR3 is CSGGPKETQYF. The CDR3 nucleotides read TGCAGTGGCGGGCCTAAAGAGACCCAGTACTTC. The rearrangement links TRBV29-1 to TRBJ2-7, with D perhaps matching TRBD2 (5 bases). The DNA end is more similar to TRBJ2-5, so the J call may be wrong. Per the germline V gene, CDR1 is SQVTM and CDR2 is ANQGSEA. The CDR3 consists of 11 residues.